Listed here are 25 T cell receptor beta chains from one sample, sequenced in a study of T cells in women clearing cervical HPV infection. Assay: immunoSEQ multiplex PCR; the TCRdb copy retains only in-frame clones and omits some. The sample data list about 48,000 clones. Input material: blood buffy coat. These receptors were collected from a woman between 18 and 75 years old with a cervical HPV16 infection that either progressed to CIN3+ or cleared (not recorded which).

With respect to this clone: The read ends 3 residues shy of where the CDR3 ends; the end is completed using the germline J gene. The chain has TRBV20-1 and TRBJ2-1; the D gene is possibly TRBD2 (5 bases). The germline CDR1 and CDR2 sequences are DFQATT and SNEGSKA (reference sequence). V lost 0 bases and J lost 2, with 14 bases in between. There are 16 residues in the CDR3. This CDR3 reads CSARDYGGLPYNEQFF. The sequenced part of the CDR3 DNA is TGCAGTGCTAGAGATTATGGCGGGCTACCCTACAATGAG.

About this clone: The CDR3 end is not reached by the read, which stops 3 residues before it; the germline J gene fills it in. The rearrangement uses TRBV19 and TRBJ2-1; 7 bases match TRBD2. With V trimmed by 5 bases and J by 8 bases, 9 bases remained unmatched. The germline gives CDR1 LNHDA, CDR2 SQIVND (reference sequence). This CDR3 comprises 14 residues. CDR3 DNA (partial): TGTGCCAGTAGTCCCTTGGGCGGGGGATATGAG. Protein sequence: CASSPLGGGYE. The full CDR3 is CASSPLGGGYEQFF.

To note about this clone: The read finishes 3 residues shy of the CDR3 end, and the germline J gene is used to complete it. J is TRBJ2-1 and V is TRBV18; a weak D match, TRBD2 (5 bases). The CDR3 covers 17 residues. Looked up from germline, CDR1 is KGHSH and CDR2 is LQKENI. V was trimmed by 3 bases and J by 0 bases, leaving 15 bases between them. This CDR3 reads CASSPLTRGSSYNEQFF. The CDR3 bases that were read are TGTGCCAGCTCACCCCTCACACGGGGTTCCTCCTACAATGAG.

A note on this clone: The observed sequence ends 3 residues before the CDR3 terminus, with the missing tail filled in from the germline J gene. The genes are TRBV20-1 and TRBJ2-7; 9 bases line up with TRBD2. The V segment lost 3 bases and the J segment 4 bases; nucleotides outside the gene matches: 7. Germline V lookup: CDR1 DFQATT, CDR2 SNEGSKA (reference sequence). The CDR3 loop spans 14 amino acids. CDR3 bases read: TGCAGTGCTAGGTACCTAGCGGGATTGTACGAG. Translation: CSARYLAGLYE. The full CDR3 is CSARYLAGLYEQYF.

The CDR3 bases that were read are TGCGCCAGCAGCTTGGAGGGGGTAAGGGATTCACCC. Translated, it gives CASSLEGVRDSP. The whole CDR3 protein is CASSLEGVRDSPLHF. The V and J genes are TRBV5-1 and TRBJ1-6, with D maybe TRBD1 (6 bases). The missing CDR3 end, 3 residues past where the read stops, is filled in from the germline J gene. This CDR3 contains 15 residues. Germline V CDR1 and CDR2: SGHRS, YFSETQ. V gave up 0 bases and J gave up 8 bases, with 12 bases separating them.

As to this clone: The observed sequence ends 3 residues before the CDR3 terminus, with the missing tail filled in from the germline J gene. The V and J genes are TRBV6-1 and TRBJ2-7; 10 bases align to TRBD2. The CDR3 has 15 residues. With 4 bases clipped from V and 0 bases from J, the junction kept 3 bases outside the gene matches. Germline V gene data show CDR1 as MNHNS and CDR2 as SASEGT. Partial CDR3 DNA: TGTGCCAGCAGTGCGACTAGCGGGCCCTCCTACGAG. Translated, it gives CASSATSGPSYE. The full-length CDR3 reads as CASSATSGPSYEQYF.

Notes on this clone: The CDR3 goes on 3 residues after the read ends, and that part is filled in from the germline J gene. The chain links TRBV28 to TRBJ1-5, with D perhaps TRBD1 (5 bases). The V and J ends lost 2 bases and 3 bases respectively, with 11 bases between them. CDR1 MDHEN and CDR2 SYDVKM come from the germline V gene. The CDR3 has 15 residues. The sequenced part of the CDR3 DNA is TGTGCCAGCAGTTTACGGAGGGGCTACAATCAGCCC. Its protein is CASSLRRGYNQP. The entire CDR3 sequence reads CASSLRRGYNQPQHF.

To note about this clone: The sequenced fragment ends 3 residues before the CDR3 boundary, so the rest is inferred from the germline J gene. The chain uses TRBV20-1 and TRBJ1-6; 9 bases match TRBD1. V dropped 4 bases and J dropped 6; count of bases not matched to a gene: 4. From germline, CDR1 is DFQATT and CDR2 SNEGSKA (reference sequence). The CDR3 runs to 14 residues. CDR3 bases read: TGCAGTGCTATCGGGACAGGGATTAATTCACCC. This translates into CSAIGTGINSP. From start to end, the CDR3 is CSAIGTGINSPLHF.

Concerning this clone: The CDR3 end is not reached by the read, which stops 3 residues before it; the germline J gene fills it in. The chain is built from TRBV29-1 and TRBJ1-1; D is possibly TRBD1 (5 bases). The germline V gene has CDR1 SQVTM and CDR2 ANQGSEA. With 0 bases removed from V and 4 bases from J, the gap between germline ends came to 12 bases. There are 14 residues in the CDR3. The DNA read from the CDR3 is TGCAGCGTTGAAGACAGGCAGGGTACCACTGAA. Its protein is CSVEDRQGTTE. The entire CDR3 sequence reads CSVEDRQGTTEAFF.

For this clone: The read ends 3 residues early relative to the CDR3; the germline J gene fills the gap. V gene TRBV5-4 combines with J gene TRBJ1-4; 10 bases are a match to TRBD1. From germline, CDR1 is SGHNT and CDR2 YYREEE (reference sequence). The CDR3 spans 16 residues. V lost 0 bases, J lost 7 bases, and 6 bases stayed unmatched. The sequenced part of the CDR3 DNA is TGTGCCAGCAGCTTGGAACCGGGACAGGGGCGTGAAAAA. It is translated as CASSLEPGQGREK. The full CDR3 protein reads CASSLEPGQGREKLFF. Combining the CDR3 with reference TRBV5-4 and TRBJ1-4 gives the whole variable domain ETGVTQSPTHLIKTRGQQVTLRCSSQSGHNTVSWYQQALGQGPQFIFQYYREEENGRGNFPPRFSGLQFPNYSSELNVNALELDDSALYLCASSLEPGQGREKLFFGSGTQLSVL.

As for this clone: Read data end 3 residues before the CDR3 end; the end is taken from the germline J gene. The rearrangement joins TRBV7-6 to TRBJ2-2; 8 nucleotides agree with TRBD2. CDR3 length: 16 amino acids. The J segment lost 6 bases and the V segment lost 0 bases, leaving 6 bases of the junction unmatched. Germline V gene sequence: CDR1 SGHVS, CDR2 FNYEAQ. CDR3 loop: CASSLAPGGASGELFF. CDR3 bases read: TGTGCCAGCAGCTTAGCCCCCGGGGGGGCTTCCGGGGAG.

CDR3 sequence: CSARAVQTGTDTQYF. Partial CDR3 DNA: TGCAGTGCTAGAGCTGTACAGACCGGCACAGATACG. J is TRBJ2-3 and V is TRBV20-1; D unresolved. The read is 3 residues too short to cover the CDR3 end, so that end is filled in from the germline J gene. CDR1 and CDR2 from the germline V gene are DFQATT and SNEGSKA (reference sequence). CDR3 length: 15 amino acids. Trimming removed 1 base from V and 1 base from J, with 12 bases in between.

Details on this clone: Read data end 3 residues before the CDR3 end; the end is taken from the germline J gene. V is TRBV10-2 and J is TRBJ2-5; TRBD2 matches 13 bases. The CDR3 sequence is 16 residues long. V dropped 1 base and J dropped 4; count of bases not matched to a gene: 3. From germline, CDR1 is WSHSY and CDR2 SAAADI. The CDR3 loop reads CASSELGLAGIETQYF. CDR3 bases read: TGCGCCAGCAGTGAGTTGGGACTAGCGGGAATAGAGACC.

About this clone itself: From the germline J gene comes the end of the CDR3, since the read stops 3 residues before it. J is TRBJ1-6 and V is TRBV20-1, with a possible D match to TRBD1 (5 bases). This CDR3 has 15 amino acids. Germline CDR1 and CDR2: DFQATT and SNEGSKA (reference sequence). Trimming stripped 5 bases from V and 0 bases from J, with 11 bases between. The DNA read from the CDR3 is TGCAGTGCTCCCGGGGGTGTCTCCTATAATTCACCC. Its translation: CSAPGGVSYNSP. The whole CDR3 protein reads CSAPGGVSYNSPLHF.

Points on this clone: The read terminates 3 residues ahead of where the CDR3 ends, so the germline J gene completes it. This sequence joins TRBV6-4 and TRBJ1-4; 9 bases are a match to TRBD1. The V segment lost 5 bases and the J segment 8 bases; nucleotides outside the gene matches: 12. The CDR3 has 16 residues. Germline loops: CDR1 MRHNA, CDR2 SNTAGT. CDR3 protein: CASSSGQGTGGEKLFF. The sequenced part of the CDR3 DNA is TGTGCCAGCAGTAGCGGACAGGGGACCGGCGGCGAAAAA.

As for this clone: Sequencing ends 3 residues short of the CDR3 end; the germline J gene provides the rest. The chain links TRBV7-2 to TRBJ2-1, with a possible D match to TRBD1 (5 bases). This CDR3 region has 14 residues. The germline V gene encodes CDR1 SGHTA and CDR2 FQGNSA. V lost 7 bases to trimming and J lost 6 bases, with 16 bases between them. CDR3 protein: CASTLGAYFNEQFF. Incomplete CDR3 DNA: TGTGCCAGCACCCTAGGGGCCTATTTCAATGAG.

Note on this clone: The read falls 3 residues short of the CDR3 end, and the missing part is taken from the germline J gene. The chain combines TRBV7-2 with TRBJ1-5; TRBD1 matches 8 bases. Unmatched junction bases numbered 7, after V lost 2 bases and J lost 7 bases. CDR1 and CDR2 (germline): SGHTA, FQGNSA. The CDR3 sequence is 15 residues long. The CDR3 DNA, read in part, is TGTGCCAGCAGCTTAACGGACAGGGCCGGGCAGCCC. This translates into CASSLTDRAGQP. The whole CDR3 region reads CASSLTDRAGQPQHF.

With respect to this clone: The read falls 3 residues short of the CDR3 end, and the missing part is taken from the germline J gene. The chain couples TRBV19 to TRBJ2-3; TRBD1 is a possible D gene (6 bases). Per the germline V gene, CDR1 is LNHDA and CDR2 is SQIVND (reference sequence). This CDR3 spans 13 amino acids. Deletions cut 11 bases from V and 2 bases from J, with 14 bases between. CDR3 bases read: TGTGCCGCCTGGTGGGGGCCCACAGATACG. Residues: CAAWWGPTDT. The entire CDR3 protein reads CAAWWGPTDTQYF.

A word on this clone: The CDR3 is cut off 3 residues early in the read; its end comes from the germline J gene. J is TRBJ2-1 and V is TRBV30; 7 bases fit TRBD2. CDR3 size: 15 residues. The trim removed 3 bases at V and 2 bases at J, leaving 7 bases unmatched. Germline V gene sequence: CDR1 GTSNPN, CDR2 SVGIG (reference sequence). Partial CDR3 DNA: TGTGCCTGGAGGAGAGCGGGATCCCCCTACAATGAG. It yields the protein CAWRRAGSPYNE. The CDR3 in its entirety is CAWRRAGSPYNEQFF.

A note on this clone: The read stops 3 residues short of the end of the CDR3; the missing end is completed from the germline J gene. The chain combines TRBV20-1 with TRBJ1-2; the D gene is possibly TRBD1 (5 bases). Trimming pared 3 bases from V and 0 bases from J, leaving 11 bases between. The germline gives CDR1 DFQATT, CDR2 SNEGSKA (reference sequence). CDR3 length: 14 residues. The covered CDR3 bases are TGCAGTGCTAGTATGACAGCCGCTAACTATGGC. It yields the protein CSASMTAANYG. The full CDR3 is CSASMTAANYGYTF.

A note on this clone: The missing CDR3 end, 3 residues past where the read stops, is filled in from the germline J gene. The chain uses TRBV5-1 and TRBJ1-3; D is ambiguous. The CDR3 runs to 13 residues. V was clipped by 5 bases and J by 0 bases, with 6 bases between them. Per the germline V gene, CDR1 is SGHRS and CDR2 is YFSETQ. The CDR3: CASRVASGNTIYF. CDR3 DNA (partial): TGCGCCAGCAGGGTGGCCTCTGGAAACACC.

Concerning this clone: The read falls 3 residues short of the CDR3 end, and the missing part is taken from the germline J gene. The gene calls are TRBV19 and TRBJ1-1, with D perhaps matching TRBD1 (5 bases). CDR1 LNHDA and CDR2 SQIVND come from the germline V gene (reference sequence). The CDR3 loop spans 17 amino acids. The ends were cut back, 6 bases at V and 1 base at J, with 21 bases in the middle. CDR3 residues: CASRTRAQGITNTEAFF. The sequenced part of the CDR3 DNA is TGTGCCAGTAGGACCCGGGCTCAGGGTATAACGAACACTGAA.

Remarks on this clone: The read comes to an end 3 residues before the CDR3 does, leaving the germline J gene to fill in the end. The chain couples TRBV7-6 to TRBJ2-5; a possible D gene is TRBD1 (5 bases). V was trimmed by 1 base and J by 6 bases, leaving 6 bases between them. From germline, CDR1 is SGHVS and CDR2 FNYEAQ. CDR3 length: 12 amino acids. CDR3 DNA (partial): TGTGCCAGCAGCTTAGAGGGGAAGACC. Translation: CASSLEGKT. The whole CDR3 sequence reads CASSLEGKTQYF.

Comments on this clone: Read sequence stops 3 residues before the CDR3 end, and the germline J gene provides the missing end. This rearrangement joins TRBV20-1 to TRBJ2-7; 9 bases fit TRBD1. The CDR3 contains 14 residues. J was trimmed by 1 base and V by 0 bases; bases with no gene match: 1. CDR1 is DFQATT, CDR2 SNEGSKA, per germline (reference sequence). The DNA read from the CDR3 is TGCAGTGCTAGAGAGGACAGGGGATCCTACGAG. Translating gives CSAREDRGSYE. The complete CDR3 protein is CSAREDRGSYEQYF.

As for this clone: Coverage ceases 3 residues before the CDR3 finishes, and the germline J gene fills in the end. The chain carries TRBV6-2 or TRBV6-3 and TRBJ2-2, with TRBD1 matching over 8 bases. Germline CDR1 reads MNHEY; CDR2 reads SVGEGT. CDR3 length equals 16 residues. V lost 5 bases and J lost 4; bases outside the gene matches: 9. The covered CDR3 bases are TGTGCCAGCAGTACAAACCGGGACAGGCCCACCGGGGAG. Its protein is CASSTNRDRPTGE. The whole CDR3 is CASSTNRDRPTGELFF.